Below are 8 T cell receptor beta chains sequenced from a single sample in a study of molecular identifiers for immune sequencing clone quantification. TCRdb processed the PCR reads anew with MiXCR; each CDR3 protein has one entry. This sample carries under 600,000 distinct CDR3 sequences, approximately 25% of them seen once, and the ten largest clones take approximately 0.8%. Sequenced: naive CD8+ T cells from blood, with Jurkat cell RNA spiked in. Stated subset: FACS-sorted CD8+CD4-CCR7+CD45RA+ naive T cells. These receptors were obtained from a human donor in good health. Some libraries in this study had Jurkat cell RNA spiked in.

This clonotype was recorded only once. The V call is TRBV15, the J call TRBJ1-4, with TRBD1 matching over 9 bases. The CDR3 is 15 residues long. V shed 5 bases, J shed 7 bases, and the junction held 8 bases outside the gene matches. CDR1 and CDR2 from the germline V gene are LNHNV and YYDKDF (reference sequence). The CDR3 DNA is TGTGCCACCAGCCTATCGGGACAGGGAGCTGAAAAACTGTTTTTT. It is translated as CATSLSGQGAEKLFF.

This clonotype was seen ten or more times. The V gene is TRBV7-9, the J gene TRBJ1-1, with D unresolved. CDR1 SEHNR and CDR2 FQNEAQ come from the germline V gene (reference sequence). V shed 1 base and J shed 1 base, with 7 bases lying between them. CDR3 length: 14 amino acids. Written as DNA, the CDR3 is TGTGCCAGCAGCTTAGGACGGGAGAACACTGAAGCTTTCTTT. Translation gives CASSLGRENTEAFF.

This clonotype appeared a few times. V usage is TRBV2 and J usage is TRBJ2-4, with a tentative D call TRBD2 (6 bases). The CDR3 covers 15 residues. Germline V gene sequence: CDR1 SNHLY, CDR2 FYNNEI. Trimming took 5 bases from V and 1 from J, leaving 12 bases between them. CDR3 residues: CASSFEGRAKNIQYF. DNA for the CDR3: TGTGCCAGCAGTTTTGAAGGGAGGGCCAAAAACATTCAGTACTTC. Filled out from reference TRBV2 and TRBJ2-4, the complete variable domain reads EPEVTQTPSHQVTQMGQEVILRCVPISNHLYFYWYRQILGQKVEFLVSFYNNEISEKSEIFDDQFSVERPDGSNFTLKIRSTKLEDSAMYFCASSFEGRAKNIQYFGAGTRLSVL.

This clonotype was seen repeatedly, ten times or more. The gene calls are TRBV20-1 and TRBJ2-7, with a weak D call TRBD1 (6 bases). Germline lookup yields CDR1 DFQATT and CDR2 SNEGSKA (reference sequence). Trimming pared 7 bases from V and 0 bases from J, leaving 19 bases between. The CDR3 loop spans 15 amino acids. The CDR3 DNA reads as TGCAGTGTTCGGGGCGGCCAGGGGAGCTCCTACGAGCAGTACTTC. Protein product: CSVRGGQGSSYEQYF.

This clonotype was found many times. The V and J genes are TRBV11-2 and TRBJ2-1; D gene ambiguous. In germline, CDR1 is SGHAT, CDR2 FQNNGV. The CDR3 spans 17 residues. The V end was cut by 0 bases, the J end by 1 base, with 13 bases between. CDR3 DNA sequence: TGTGCCAGCAGCTTAGACCCCCCGTTAGGGTCCTACAATGAGCAGTTCTTC. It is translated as CASSLDPPLGSYNEQFF.

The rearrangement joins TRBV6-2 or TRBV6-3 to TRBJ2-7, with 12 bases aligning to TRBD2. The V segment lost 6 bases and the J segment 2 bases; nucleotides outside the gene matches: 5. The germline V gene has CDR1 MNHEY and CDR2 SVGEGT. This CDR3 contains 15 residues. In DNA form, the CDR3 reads TGTGCCAGCAGAACACTAGCGGGAGGCCCCTACGAGCAGTACTTC. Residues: CASRTLAGGPYEQYF.

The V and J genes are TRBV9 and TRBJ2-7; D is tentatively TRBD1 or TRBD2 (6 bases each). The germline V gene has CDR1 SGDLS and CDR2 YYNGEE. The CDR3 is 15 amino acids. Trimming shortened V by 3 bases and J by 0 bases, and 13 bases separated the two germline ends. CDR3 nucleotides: TGTGCCAGCAGCGCGCGGGACACCCTCTCCTACGAGCAGTACTTC. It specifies CASSARDTLSYEQYF.

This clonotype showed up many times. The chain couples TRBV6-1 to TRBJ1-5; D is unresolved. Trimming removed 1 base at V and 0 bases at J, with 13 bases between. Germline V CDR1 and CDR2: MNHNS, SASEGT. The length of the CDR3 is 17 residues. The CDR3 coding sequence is TGTGCCAGCAGTGAAGATATAGCACGTTATAGCAATCAGCCCCAGCATTTT. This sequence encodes CASSEDIARYSNQPQHF.